Listed below are T cell receptor beta chains from one sample, sequenced in a study of blood T cell repertoires in COVID-19. This table comes from immunoSEQ multiplex PCR, and its TCRdb copy is limited to in-frame clones, with some not included. The sample shows more than 200,000 clones, roughly 80% of them seen only once. The sample was peripheral blood. The receptors derive from a man aged 80 or over with acute or convalescent COVID-19. Each CDR3 is given with its conserved first and last residue. Each record gives: J gene, V gene, D gene, CDR3 protein, CDR3 DNA. D genes are given only for firm matches.

TRBJ2-3 TRBV12-3/TRBV12-4 - CGSTESTDTQYF TGTGGGTCAACGGAGTCGACAGATACGCAGTATTTT
TRBJ1-5 TRBV9 TRBD1 CASSYGTGSNQPQHF TGTGCCAGCAGTTATGGGACAGGTAGCAATCAGCCCCAGCATTTT
TRBJ2-2 TRBV11-3 TRBD1 CASSPQPGQGPSTGELFF TGTGCCAGCAGCCCACAGCCGGGACAGGGGCCGAGCACCGGGGAGCTGTTTTTT
TRBJ1-2 TRBV7-8 TRBD1 CASSYGTDRFYGYTF TGTGCCAGCAGCTACGGGACAGATAGATTCTATGGCTACACCTTC
TRBJ1-2 TRBV27 - CASSLGRNYGYTF TGTGCCAGCAGTTTAGGGAGAAACTATGGCTACACCTTC
TRBJ1-4 TRBV6-6 - CASSPRQGFEKLFF TGTGCCAGCAGCCCGCGGCAGGGTTTTGAAAAACTGTTTTTT
TRBJ2-3 TRBV10-3 - CAIAGSTDTQYF TGTGCCATTGCGGGGAGCACAGATACGCAGTATTTT
TRBJ1-3 TRBV4-1 - CASSHQGGENTIYF TGCGCCAGCAGCCACCAGGGTGGGGAAAACACCATATATTTT
TRBJ2-4 TRBV18 - CASFSTLTGRVAKNIQYF TGTGCCAGCTTTAGTACACTCACAGGGAGAGTAGCCAAAAACATTCAGTACTTC
TRBJ2-7 TRBV5-4 - CASSLVGVGSEQYF TGTGCCAGCAGCTTGGTAGGGGTGGGTTCCGAGCAGTACTTC
TRBJ2-7 TRBV2 - CASMMDRGLNEQYF TGTGCCAGCATGATGGACAGAGGGCTGAACGAGCAGTACTTC
TRBJ2-7 TRBV19 - CASSIGTPGGGTYEQYF TGTGCCAGTAGTATAGGGACCCCCGGAGGAGGTACCTACGAGCAGTACTTC
TRBJ1-1 TRBV19 - CASSISAGLNTEAFF TGTGCCAGTAGTATATCGGCAGGGTTGAACACTGAAGCTTTCTTT
TRBJ1-2 TRBV7-2 - CASSLVGASDYGYTF TGTGCCAGCAGCTTAGTTGGGGCCTCTGACTATGGCTACACCTTC
TRBJ1-1 TRBV5-4 TRBD1 CASGRQGANTEAFF TGTGCCAGCGGACGACAGGGGGCGAACACTGAAGCTTTCTTT
TRBJ2-7 TRBV2 - CASSPRGYEQYF TGTGCCAGCAGTCCTCGCGGCTACGAGCAGTACTTC